This is a list of T cell receptor beta chains from one sample in a study of blood T cell repertoires in COVID-19. Libraries were prepared by immunoSEQ multiplex PCR; TCRdb keeps only in-frame clonotypes and omits some of them. The sample yields more than 100,000 clones, around 87% seen once. Material for sequencing was peripheral blood. The origin of the receptors is an older woman with acute or convalescent COVID-19. Both conserved end residues are part of each CDR3. The D gene is left open where the match is weak. Where a row states a size, it is once, few, many or the class of an expanded clone; other rows omit it.

14	TRBV5-6	TRBJ1-4	-	-	CASSLSGLSEKLFF	TGTGCCAGCAGCTTGTCCGGGTTAAGTGAAAAACTGTTTTTT
12	TRBV7-6	TRBJ2-5	TRBD2	-	CASNFGGETQYF	TGTGCCAGCAACTTCGGGGGGGAGACCCAGTACTTC
14	TRBV29-1	TRBJ2-7	TRBD2	-	CSVVWLAGGYEQYF	TGCAGCGTTGTTTGGCTAGCGGGAGGTTACGAGCAGTACTTC
13	TRBV7-3	TRBJ1-6	-	once	CASSKTGISPLHF	TGTGCCAGCAGCAAAACAGGGATCTCACCCCTCCACTTT
15	TRBV28	TRBJ1-5	-	-	CASSSGDPGNQPQHF	TGTGCCAGCAGTTCAGGGGACCCGGGCAATCAGCCCCAGCATTTT
15	TRBV3-1/TRBV3-2	TRBJ1-5	-	-	CASSQEGGSNQPQHF	TGTGCCAGCAGCCAAGAGGGCGGGAGCAATCAGCCCCAGCATTTT
18	TRBV6-2/TRBV6-3	TRBJ2-1	TRBD2	-	CASSYGTSGPTNINEQFF	TGTGCCAGCAGCTATGGGACTAGCGGACCTACGAATATCAATGAGCAGTTCTTC
13	TRBV30	TRBJ1-5	-	-	CAWSARGEQPQHF	TGTGCCTGGAGTGCCAGGGGTGAACAGCCCCAGCATTTT
14	TRBV6-2/TRBV6-3	TRBJ2-1	TRBD2	-	CASSQRELYNEQFF	TGTGCCAGCAGTCAGCGGGAGCTCTACAATGAGCAGTTCTTC
15	TRBV9	TRBJ2-1	TRBD2	-	CASSVSTSGYNEQFF	TGTGCCAGCAGCGTTTCTACTAGCGGTTACAATGAGCAGTTCTTC
16	TRBV19	TRBJ2-1	TRBD1	-	CASTPLLDRLNNEQFF	TGTGCCAGTACCCCTCTTCTGGACAGGCTCAACAATGAGCAGTTCTTC
12	TRBV5-1	TRBJ2-7	-	-	CASSLGLDEQYF	TGCGCCAGCAGCTTGGGCCTAGACGAGCAGTACTTC
14	TRBV6-2/TRBV6-3	TRBJ1-3	-	few	CASSTGFSGNTIYF	TGTGCCAGCAGTACAGGGTTTTCTGGAAACACCATATATTTT
11	TRBV11-2	TRBJ1-6	-	-	CASSSRSPLHF	TGTGCCAGCAGCTCCCGTTCACCCCTCCACTTT
14	TRBV5-1	TRBJ2-3	-	-	CASSLGLSTDTQYF	TGCGCCAGCAGCTTAGGACTTTCCACAGATACGCAGTATTTT
14	TRBV6-5	TRBJ2-3	-	-	CASSYGARENTQYF	TGTGCCAGCAGTTACGGGGCTCGTGAGAATACGCAGTATTTT
14	TRBV3-1/TRBV3-2	TRBJ1-2	-	-	CASSPREGNYGYTF	TGTGCCAGCAGCCCAAGGGAGGGAAACTATGGCTACACCTTC
13	TRBV6-5	TRBJ2-7	-	-	CASSYSRTYEQYF	TGTGCCAGCAGTTACTCTAGAACCTACGAGCAGTACTTC
16	TRBV25-1	TRBJ2-3	TRBD2	-	CASSEGTSHSHDTQYF	TGTGCCAGCAGTGAAGGGACTAGCCATTCGCACGATACGCAGTATTTT
15	TRBV11-3	TRBJ2-1	-	-	CASSPSPQVYNEQFF	TGTGCCAGCAGTCCCTCCCCACAGGTTTACAATGAGCAGTTCTTC
15	TRBV30	TRBJ1-5	TRBD1	-	CAWSVGGQGTQPQHF	TGTGCCTGGAGTGTAGGCGGACAGGGGACTCAGCCCCAGCATTTT
14	TRBV6-6	TRBJ2-5	-	-	CASSYLGGGETQYF	TGTGCCAGCAGTTACTTGGGGGGTGGCGAGACCCAGTACTTC
17	TRBV19	TRBJ1-1	TRBD1	-	CASSKINPDRGNTEAFF	TGTGCCAGTAGTAAGATAAACCCGGACAGGGGGAACACTGAAGCTTTCTTT
14	TRBV6-5	TRBJ1-1	TRBD1	-	CASRGQGVNTEAFF	TGTGCCAGCAGGGGACAGGGCGTGAACACTGAAGCTTTCTTT
15	TRBV18	TRBJ1-3	TRBD1	-	CASSPTDRVGNTIYF	TGTGCCAGCTCACCAACCGACAGGGTGGGAAACACCATATATTTT
15	TRBV6-5	TRBJ1-1	-	-	CASSYALGGNTEAFF	TGTGCCAGCAGTTACGCCCTAGGTGGGAACACTGAAGCTTTCTTT
16	TRBV13	TRBJ2-1	TRBD2	-	CASSLGRSGGYNEQFF	TGTGCCAGCAGCTTAGGCAGAAGCGGGGGCTACAATGAGCAGTTCTTC
15	TRBV28	TRBJ1-1	TRBD1	-	CASSPSTGGYTEAFF	TGTGCCAGCAGTCCCTCGACAGGGGGCTACACTGAAGCTTTCTTT
14	TRBV19	TRBJ1-1	-	-	CASSKLSEGAQAFF	TGTGCCAGTAGTAAGTTAAGTGAAGGGGCCCAAGCTTTCTTT
15	TRBV27	TRBJ1-6	TRBD1	-	CASSTNGQGNSPLHF	TGTGCCAGCAGTACGAACGGACAGGGAAATTCACCCCTCCACTTT
14	TRBV5-1	TRBJ1-5	TRBD1	-	CASSPGQGDQPQHF	TGCGCCAGCAGCCCGGGACAGGGAGATCAGCCCCAGCATTTT
14	TRBV24-1	TRBJ1-2	TRBD1	-	CATSPGGFNYGYTF	TGTGCCACCAGCCCAGGGGGCTTTAACTATGGCTACACCTTC
15	TRBV7-8	TRBJ1-6	TRBD1	-	CASSLGQGQNSPLHF	TGTGCCAGCAGCCTCGGACAGGGGCAAAATTCACCCCTCCACTTT
12	TRBV5-6	TRBJ1-6	-	-	CASSVGGAPLHF	TGTGCCAGCAGCGTGGGAGGAGCACCCCTCCACTTT
14	TRBV7-8	TRBJ1-3	-	-	CASSNTVSGNTIYF	TGTGCCAGCAGCAACACAGTCTCTGGAAACACCATATATTTT
16	TRBV19	TRBJ1-3	-	-	CASSIRRTFSGNTIYF	TGTGCCAGTAGTATCCGAAGGACATTCTCTGGAAACACCATATATTTT
15	TRBV27	TRBJ2-2	TRBD2	-	CASSRGRGNTGELFF	TGTGCCAGCAGCCGAGGGAGGGGGAACACCGGGGAGCTGTTTTTT
12	TRBV27	TRBJ1-6	-	-	CASRTANSPLHF	TGTGCCAGCAGGACAGCGAATTCACCCCTCCACTTT
17	TRBV7-8	TRBJ1-5	-	-	CASSFGSGASINQPQHF	TGTGCCAGCAGCTTCGGATCAGGGGCCTCAATCAATCAGCCCCAGCATTTT
14	TRBV10-2	TRBJ1-5	TRBD1	-	CASSSQGIGQPQHF	TGCGCCAGCAGTTCACAGGGGATAGGGCAGCCCCAGCATTTT